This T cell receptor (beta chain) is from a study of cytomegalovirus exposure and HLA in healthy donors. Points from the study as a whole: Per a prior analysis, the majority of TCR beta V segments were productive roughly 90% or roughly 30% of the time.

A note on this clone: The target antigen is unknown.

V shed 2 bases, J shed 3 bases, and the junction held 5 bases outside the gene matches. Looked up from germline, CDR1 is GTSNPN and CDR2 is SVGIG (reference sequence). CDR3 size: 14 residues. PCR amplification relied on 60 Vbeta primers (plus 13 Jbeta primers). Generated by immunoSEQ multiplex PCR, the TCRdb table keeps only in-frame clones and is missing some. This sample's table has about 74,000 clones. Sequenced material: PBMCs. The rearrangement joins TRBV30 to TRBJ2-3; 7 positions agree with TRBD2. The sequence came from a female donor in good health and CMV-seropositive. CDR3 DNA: TGTGCCTGGAGTAGGACTAGTTCTACAGATACGCAGTATTTT. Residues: CAWSRTSSTDTQYF.